This T cell receptor (beta chain) came from a study of regulatory T cells in long-lasting Graves disease. Study-wide background: For under 3 months, newly diagnosed Graves' patients had been taking antithyroid drugs. The study, taken as a whole, reports: There was favoring of TRBV28, TRBJ1-2 and TRBJ2-5 in persistent disease.

Time point described: newly diagnosed GD, antithyroid drugs for less than 3 months. From RNA extracted from PBMCs, the TCR library was made. Libraries of TCR beta came from iRepertoire HTBI primers plus Arm-PCR of CDR3 regions. Per the original data handling: Some 60 TRBV and roughly 15 TRBJ segments were identified across samples. TCRdb fed the multiplex PCR reads into MiXCR, producing one record per CDR3 protein. TCRdb, rather than the study authors, made the V and J calls. The sample lists roughly 350,000 distinct CDR3 sequences, 15% to 20% occurring once. Per germline, CDR1 LGHNT and CDR2 FRNRAP. V trimming: 10 bases; J trimming: 2 bases; junction bases outside the gene matches: 13. This CDR3 has 18 amino acids. The sample holds many counts of this clonotype. Its cognate antigen is unknown. Separately, the same data were catalogued under a study of T cells in Graves' hyperthyroidism and ophthalmopathy. This second study notes: First-round RT-PCR targeting the TCR CDR3 was performed with the HTBI primer set.

The TCR originated in a man aged 40-50 years with Graves disease. This sequence joins TRBV12-5 and TRBJ2-5; 16 bases are a match to TRBD2. The sequencing used peripheral blood mononuclear cells (PBMCs), collected at new diagnosis, from a patient treated with antithyroid drugs. Here the CDR3 DNA reads TGTGCTAATCGATACCAACCGGGACTAGCGGGGGGGCAAGAGACCCAGTACTTC. As protein: CANRYQPGLAGGQETQYF.